The T cell receptor beta chain described here comes from a study of blood T cells in healthy people across ages. Findings of the study overall: Older individuals had lower TCR beta diversity per million T cells (the decline was roughly linear).

This CDR3 is 15 amino acids long. V dropped 2 bases and J dropped 0; count of bases not matched to a gene: 1. CDR1 and CDR2 (germline): MNHEY, SVGAGI. The table lists this clonotype with a few counts. Its target is unknown. PCR was performed a second time for 7 to 11 cycles using a sample-barcoded 5' primer and a J-beta primer mix. Using its own MiXCR run on the 5' RACE reads, TCRdb lists one record per CDR3 protein. The table lists some 640,000 distinct CDR3 sequences, roughly 50% of them singletons. The chain carries TRBV6-5 and TRBJ2-7, with 10 positions matching TRBD2. The sequenced sample consisted of blood. This receptor was taken from a woman in her fifties or sixties in good health. The chain's CDR3 is CASSYVAGGSYEQYF. The CDR3 DNA sequence: TGTGCCAGCAGTTACGTAGCGGGGGGCTCCTACGAGCAGTACTTC.